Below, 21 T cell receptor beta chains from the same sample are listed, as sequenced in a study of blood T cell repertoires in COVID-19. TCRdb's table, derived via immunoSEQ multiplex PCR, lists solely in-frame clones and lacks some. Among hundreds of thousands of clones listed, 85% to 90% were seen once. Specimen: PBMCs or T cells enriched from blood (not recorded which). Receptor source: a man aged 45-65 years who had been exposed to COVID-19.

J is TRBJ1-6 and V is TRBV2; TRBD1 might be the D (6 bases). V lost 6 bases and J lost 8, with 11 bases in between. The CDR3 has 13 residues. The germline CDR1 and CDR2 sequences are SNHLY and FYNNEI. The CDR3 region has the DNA TGTGCCAGCAGGGGGGCAGGGGATTCACCCCTCCACTTT. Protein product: CASRGAGDSPLHF.

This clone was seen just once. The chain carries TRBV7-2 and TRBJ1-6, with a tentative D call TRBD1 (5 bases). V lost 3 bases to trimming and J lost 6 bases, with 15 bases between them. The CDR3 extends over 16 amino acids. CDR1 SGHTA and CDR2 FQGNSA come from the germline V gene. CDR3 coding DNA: TGTGCCAGCAGCTTCTCCGGGACTTACTTTAATTCACCCCTCCACTTT. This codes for CASSFSGTYFNSPLHF.

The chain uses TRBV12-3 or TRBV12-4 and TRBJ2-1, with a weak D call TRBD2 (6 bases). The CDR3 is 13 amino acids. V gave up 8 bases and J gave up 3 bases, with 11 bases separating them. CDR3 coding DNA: TGTGCCAGCTGCAGACTAGACTACAATGAGCAGTTCTTC. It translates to CASCRLDYNEQFF.

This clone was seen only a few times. The CDR3 nucleotides read TGTGCCTGGAGTGTAGGGGCTAGCGGGGGCACAGATACGCAGTATTTT. It yields the protein CAWSVGASGGTDTQYF. The rearrangement joins TRBV30 to TRBJ2-3; TRBD2 matches 9 bases. CDR3 length: 16 residues. The germline CDR1 and CDR2 sequences are GTSNPN and SVGIG (reference sequence). The V segment lost 0 bases and the J segment 1 base; nucleotides outside the gene matches: 5.

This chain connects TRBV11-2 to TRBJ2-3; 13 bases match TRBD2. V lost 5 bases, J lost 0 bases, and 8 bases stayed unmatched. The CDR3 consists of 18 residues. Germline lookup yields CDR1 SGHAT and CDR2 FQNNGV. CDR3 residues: CASSPGGGLAGSTDTQYF. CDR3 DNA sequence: TGTGCCAGCAGCCCAGGCGGGGGACTAGCGGGGAGCACAGATACGCAGTATTTT.

Written as DNA, the CDR3 is TGTGCCAGCAGCCAACTAGACTCCAAGGAAGATACGCAGTATTTT. Its translation is CASSQLDSKEDTQYF. This rearrangement joins TRBV3-1 (or the pseudogene TRBV3-2) to TRBJ2-3; D not resolved. Trimming removed 2 bases from V and 5 bases from J, with 14 bases in between. The germline CDR1 and CDR2 sequences are LGHDT and YNNKEL (reference sequence). The CDR3 spans 15 residues.

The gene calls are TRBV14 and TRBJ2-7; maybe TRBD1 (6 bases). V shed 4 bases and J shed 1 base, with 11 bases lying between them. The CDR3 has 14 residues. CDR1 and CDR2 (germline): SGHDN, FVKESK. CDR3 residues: CASSPLTGSYEQYV. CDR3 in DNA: TGTGCCAGCAGCCCCCTTACAGGGTCCTACGAGCAGTACGTC.

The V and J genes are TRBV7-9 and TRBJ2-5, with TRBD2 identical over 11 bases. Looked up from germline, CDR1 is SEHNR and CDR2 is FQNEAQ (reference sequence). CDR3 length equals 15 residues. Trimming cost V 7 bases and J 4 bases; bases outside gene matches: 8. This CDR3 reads CASTHSGTSGETQYF. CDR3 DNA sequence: TGTGCCAGCACCCACTCCGGGACTAGCGGAGAGACCCAGTACTTC.

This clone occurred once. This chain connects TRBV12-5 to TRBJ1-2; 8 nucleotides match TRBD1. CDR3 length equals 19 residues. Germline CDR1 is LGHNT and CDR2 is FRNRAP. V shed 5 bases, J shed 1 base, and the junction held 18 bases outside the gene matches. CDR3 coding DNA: TGTGCTAGTGGTCGCCGGGACCGGGACAGGCCTATAATTAACTATGGCTACACCTTC. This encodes CASGRRDRDRPIINYGYTF.

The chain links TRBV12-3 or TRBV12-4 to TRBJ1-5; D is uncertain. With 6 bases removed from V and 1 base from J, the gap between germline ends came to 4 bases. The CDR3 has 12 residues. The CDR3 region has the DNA TGTGCCAGCAGGCTAAGCAATCAGCCCCAGCATTTT. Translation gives CASRLSNQPQHF.

CDR3 sequence reads: CASSPEGVLGYTF. The CDR3 DNA follows: TGTGCCAGCAGCCCGGAGGGCGTCTTGGGCTACACCTTC. The chain couples TRBV7-9 to TRBJ1-2; D uncertain. Germline CDR1 reads SEHNR; CDR2 reads FQNEAQ (reference sequence). The germline V and J ends were trimmed by 5 bases and 8 bases, with 15 bases remaining between them. This CDR3 has 13 amino acids.

The CDR3 coding sequence is TGTGCCAGCTGGGGCAGAGGCCCTACGAACACTGAAGCTTTCTTT. It is translated as CASWGRGPTNTEAFF. The V and J genes are TRBV11-2 and TRBJ1-1; D is perhaps TRBD1 (5 bases). V dropped 8 bases and J dropped 1 base, with 17 bases sitting between them. This CDR3 comprises 15 residues. Looked up from germline, CDR1 is SGHAT and CDR2 is FQNNGV.

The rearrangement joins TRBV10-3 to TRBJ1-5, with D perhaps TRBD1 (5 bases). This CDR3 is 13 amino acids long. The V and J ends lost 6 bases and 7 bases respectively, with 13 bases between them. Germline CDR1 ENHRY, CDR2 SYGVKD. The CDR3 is CAIRDGGAQPQHF. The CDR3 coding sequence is TGTGCCATCAGAGACGGTGGGGCCCAGCCCCAGCATTTT.

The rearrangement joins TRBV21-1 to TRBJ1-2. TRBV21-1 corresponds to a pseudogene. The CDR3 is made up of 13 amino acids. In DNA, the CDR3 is TGTGCCAGCAGCAAAGGCGTGAACTATGGCTACACCTTC. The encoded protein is CASSKGVNYGYTF.

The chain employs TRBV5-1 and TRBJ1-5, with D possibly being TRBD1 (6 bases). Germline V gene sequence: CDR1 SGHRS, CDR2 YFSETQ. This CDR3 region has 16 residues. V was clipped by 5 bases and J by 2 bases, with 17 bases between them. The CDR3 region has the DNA TGCGCCAGCAGTCCCTTCCCCCGGACAGGCAATCAGCCCCAGCATTTT. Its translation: CASSPFPRTGNQPQHF.

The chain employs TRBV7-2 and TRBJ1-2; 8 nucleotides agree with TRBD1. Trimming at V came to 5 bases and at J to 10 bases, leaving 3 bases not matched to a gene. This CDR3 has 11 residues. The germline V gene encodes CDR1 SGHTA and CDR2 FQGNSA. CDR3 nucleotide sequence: TGTGCCAGCAGCGGACAGGGTGCCTACACCTTC. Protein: CASSGQGAYTF.

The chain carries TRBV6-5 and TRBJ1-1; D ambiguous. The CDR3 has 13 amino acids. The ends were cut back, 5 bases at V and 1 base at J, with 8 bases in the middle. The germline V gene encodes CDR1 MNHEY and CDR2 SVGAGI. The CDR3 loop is CASSRHGNTEAFF. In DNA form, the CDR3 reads TGTGCCAGCAGTCGCCACGGGAACACTGAAGCTTTCTTT.

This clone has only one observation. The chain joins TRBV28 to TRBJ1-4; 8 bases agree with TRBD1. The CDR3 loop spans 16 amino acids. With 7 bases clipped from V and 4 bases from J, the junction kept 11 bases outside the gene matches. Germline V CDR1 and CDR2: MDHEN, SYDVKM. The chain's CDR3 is CASTPSGQGRNEKLFF. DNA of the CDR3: TGTGCCAGCACCCCTTCTGGACAGGGACGTAATGAAAAACTGTTTTTT.

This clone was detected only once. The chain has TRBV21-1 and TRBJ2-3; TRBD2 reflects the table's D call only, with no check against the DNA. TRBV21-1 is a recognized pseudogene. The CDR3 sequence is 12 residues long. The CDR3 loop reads CASSKGADTQYF. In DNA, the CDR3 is TGTGCCAGCAGCAAAGGAGCAGATACGCAGTATTTT.

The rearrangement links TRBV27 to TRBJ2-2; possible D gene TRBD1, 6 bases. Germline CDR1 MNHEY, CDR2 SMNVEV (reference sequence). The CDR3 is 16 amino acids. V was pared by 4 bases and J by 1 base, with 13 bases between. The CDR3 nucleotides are TGTGCCAGCAGTTATGGGGGCAGGGGGAACACCGGGGAGCTGTTTTTT. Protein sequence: CASSYGGRGNTGELFF.

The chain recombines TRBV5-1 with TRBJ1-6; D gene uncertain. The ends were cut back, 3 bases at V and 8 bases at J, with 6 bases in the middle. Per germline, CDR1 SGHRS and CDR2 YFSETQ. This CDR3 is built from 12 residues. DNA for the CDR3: TGCGCCAGCAGCTCAACAGATTCACCCCTCCACTTT. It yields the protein CASSSTDSPLHF. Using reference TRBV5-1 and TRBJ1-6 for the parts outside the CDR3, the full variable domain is KAGVTQTPRYLIKTRGQQVTLSCSPISGHRSVSWYQQTPGQGLQFLFEYFSETQRNKGNFPGRFSGRQFSNSRSEMNVSTLELGDSALYLCASSSTDSPLHFGNGTRLTVT.